A few counts support the clone carrying this T cell receptor (beta chain). Its antigen is currently unknown. V lost 8 bases and J 0 bases, leaving 17 bases between the germline ends. This CDR3 spans 15 amino acids. CDR1 is SNHLY and CDR2 is FYNNEI in the germline V gene. A sample-barcoded 5' primer and a J-beta primer mix were used in a second PCR of roughly 7 to 11 cycles. Each cDNA molecule was tagged by a template-switch adaptor that had 12 random nucleotides. TCRdb itself ran the 5' RACE reads through MiXCR, one entry per CDR3 protein. There are roughly 900,000 distinct CDR3 sequences in the sample; roughly 52% occur only once, and 13% lies in the top ten. This sample is part of a study of blood T cells in healthy people across ages. Study observations and caveats: Estimates based on one million T cells were treated as lower bounds.

Healthy individuals of Caucasian origin from Russia, aged about 6 to 95, served as donors. J is TRBJ2-7 and V is TRBV2; D gene ambiguous. The sequenced sample was blood. This sequence originates from a young man in good health. CDR3 loop: CASQQSGQVSYEQYF. The CDR3 region has the DNA TGTGCCAGCCAGCAGTCGGGTCAGGTCTCCTACGAGCAGTACTTC.